One sample yielded the 26 T cell receptor beta chains listed below, sequenced in a study of cytomegalovirus exposure and HLA in healthy donors. The study ran its PCR with 60 Vbeta and 13 Jbeta primers. The method was immunoSEQ multiplex PCR; TCRdb's version includes in-frame clones alone and lacks a portion of them. Here the sample spans roughly 100,000 clones, 70% to 80% being singletons. Sequenced sample: PBMCs. These receptors originate from a female donor in good health and CMV-seronegative.

The chain recombines TRBV5-6 with TRBJ2-3; D possibly corresponds to TRBD2 (5 bases). Trimming removed 2 bases from V and 0 bases from J, with 7 bases in between. Germline CDR1 reads SGHDT; CDR2 reads YYEEEE. This CDR3 contains 14 residues. Here the CDR3 reads CASSFGDSTDTQYF. The CDR3 nucleotides are TGTGCCAGCAGCTTCGGGGATAGCACAGATACGCAGTATTTT.

The chain recombines TRBV27 with TRBJ1-2, with D hard to call. V shed 4 bases and J shed 8 bases, with 8 bases lying between them. The germline CDR1 and CDR2 sequences are MNHEY and SMNVEV (reference sequence). The CDR3 length is 11 residues. As DNA, the CDR3 is TGTGCCAGCAGTTCCAGTGGCGGCTACACCTTC. Protein: CASSSSGGYTF.

This clone was detected a few times. The chain carries TRBV13 and TRBJ2-3; a weak D match, TRBD2 (6 bases). Between the trimmed V and J ends, which lost 0 bases and 3 bases, there was a span of 10 bases. Germline lookup yields CDR1 PRHDT and CDR2 FYEKMQ (reference sequence). The CDR3 covers 15 residues. As DNA, the CDR3 is TGTGCCAGCAGCTTAGGCCCGGGGACTACAGATACGCAGTATTTT. It is translated as CASSLGPGTTDTQYF.

This sequence joins TRBV27 and TRBJ2-3; 14 bases map to TRBD2. With 4 bases clipped from V and 4 bases from J, the junction kept 10 bases outside the gene matches. CDR1 is MNHEY, CDR2 SMNVEV, per germline (reference sequence). The CDR3 covers 18 residues. CDR3 residues: CASSSTGTSGRGADTQYF. DNA for the CDR3: TGTGCCAGCAGTTCCACCGGGACTAGCGGGAGAGGGGCAGATACGCAGTATTTT.

The V and J genes are TRBV28 and TRBJ2-1, with TRBD2 matching over 12 bases. The J segment lost 5 bases and the V segment lost 4 bases, leaving 9 bases of the junction unmatched. This CDR3 is built from 17 residues. The germline CDR1 and CDR2 sequences are MDHEN and SYDVKM. This CDR3 reads CASSSPPLAGGHNEQFF. CDR3 DNA sequence: TGTGCCAGCAGTTCCCCCCCGCTAGCGGGAGGGCACAATGAGCAGTTCTTC.

The chain has TRBV19 and TRBJ1-4, with D unclear. This CDR3 has 14 residues. The V end was cut by 1 base, the J end by 0 bases, with 3 bases between. Germline values: CDR1 LNHDA, CDR2 SQIVND (reference sequence). The CDR3 DNA reads TGTGCCAGTAGTATAGCCGCAACTAATGAAAAACTGTTTTTT. Translation gives CASSIAATNEKLFF. The full variable domain, its missing parts supplied by reference TRBV19 and TRBJ1-4, is DGGITQSPKYLFRKEGQNVTLSCEQNLNHDAMYWYRQDPGQGLRLIYYSQIVNDFQKGDIAEGYSVSREKKESFPLTVTSAQKNPTAFYLCASSIAATNEKLFFGSGTQLSVL.

In its sample, this clone was seen a few times. The chain combines TRBV30 with TRBJ1-5; no clear D. V was clipped by 3 bases and J by 2 bases, with 11 bases between them. CDR3 length: 14 residues. The germline CDR1 and CDR2 sequences are GTSNPN and SVGIG (reference sequence). The CDR3 region has the DNA TGTGCCTGGAGCCGGGCGCGGGGCAATCAGCCCCAGCATTTT. Its protein is CAWSRARGNQPQHF.

This clone was recorded only once. The junction does not match germline at one end; this may be a read error. The chain links TRBV7-9 to TRBJ2-3; 10 bases line up with TRBD2. CDR3 length: 16 residues. The germline gives CDR1 SEHNR, CDR2 FQNEAQ (reference sequence). The CDR3 DNA is TGTTCCAGCAGCTTAGCTAGCGGGGGATCCACAGATACGCAGTATTTT. Its protein product is CSSSLASGGSTDTQYF.

The rearrangement joins TRBV7-2 to TRBJ2-1, with TRBD2 as a possible D gene (7 bases). This CDR3 has 16 residues. Germline CDR1 reads SGHTA; CDR2 reads FQGNSA. V dropped 2 bases and J dropped 0 bases, with 11 bases sitting between them. As DNA, the CDR3 is TGTGCCAGCAGCTTAAGGGGGGGGGCCTCCTACAATGAGCAGTTCTTC. Protein: CASSLRGGASYNEQFF.

The gene calls are TRBV25-1 and TRBJ1-4; D perhaps matches TRBD1 (6 bases). With 2 bases removed from V and 7 bases from J, the gap between germline ends came to 14 bases. The germline CDR1 and CDR2 sequences are MGHDK and SYGVNS. This CDR3 region has 15 residues. The CDR3 coding sequence is TGTGCCAGCAGTGAAATGTTACAGGGTAGTGAAAAACTGTTTTTT. It specifies CASSEMLQGSEKLFF.

The rearrangement links TRBV10-3 to TRBJ1-2, with D tentatively TRBD1 (5 bases). This CDR3 has 14 residues. The germline CDR1 and CDR2 sequences are ENHRY and SYGVKD. Trimming cost V 0 bases and J 3 bases, with 8 bases left between them. Here the CDR3 reads CAISESGGYYGYTF. The CDR3 DNA is TGTGCCATCAGTGAGTCGGGGGGGTACTATGGCTACACCTTC.

This clone has a handful of counts. This chain connects TRBV19 to TRBJ2-2, with 14 positions matching TRBD2. CDR1 and CDR2 from the germline V gene are LNHDA and SQIVND (reference sequence). V shed 3 bases and J 7 bases; nucleotides not matched to a gene: 16. The CDR3 runs to 20 residues. The CDR3 loop is CASSIAGLAGGEGRNGELFF. The CDR3 region has the DNA TGTGCCAGTAGTATCGCCGGACTAGCGGGAGGAGAGGGGAGAAACGGGGAGCTGTTTTTT.

V gene TRBV19 combines with J gene TRBJ1-1; D gene uncertain. Germline values: CDR1 LNHDA, CDR2 SQIVND (reference sequence). CDR3 length: 12 amino acids. Trimming stripped 6 bases from V and 3 bases from J, with 8 bases between. Here the CDR3 DNA reads TGTGCCAGTAGGGAGGAATACACTGAAGCTTTCTTT. It yields the protein CASREEYTEAFF.

CDR3 sequence (DNA): TGTGCCACCTCTAACTATGGCTACACCTTC. This sequence encodes CATSNYGYTF. V gene TRBV10-3 combines with J gene TRBJ1-2; D is unclear. This CDR3 contains 10 residues. In germline, CDR1 is ENHRY, CDR2 SYGVKD. The V and J ends lost 10 bases and 0 bases respectively, with 3 bases between them.

The rearrangement links TRBV7-2 to TRBJ1-2, with D maybe TRBD1 (6 bases). The CDR3 has 14 residues. Germline CDR1 and CDR2: SGHTA and FQGNSA. V was cut by 2 bases and J by 3 bases, with 10 bases left in between. The CDR3 is CASSLSGGDYGYTF. The DNA of the CDR3 is TGTGCCAGCAGCTTAAGTGGGGGCGACTATGGCTACACCTTC.

In the case of this clone: At one end, the junction sequence differs from germline, possibly due to a read error. The genes are TRBV28 and TRBJ2-7; the match to TRBD1 covers 7 bases. Germline V gene lookup returns CDR1 MDHEN and CDR2 SYDVKM. The CDR3 length is 12 residues. The CDR3 reads CASSRHDRVMDF. The CDR3 DNA is TGTGCCAGCAGTCGGCACGACAGGGTAATGGACTTC.

The rearrangement links TRBV5-1 to TRBJ2-7; TRBD2 might be the D (7 bases). This CDR3 has 16 residues. Trimming stripped 2 bases from V and 1 base from J, with 16 bases between. CDR1 is SGHRS, CDR2 YFSETQ, per germline. This chain's CDR3 is CASSFPGAGASYEQYF. CDR3 nucleotides: TGCGCCAGCAGCTTTCCAGGCGCGGGGGCGTCCTACGAGCAGTACTTC.

This clone was seen just once. A junction boundary mismatches the germline segment, possibly from a read error. The chain couples TRBV14 to TRBJ2-7, with a possible D match to TRBD1 (5 bases). CDR3 size: 13 residues. Germline V lookup: CDR1 SGHDN, CDR2 FVKESK. The CDR3 bases are TGTGCCAGCAGCCAAGACAGGGTATTGGAGCCGTACTTC. This sequence encodes CASSQDRVLEPYF.

J is TRBJ1-1 and V is TRBV25-1; TRBD1 agrees at 7 bases. This CDR3 has 14 amino acids. V shed 7 bases, J shed 1 base, and the junction held 6 bases outside the gene matches. Germline CDR1 and CDR2: MGHDK and SYGVNS. The CDR3 nucleotides are TGTGCCAGCACGAAGGGGGACAGGAACACTGAAGCTTTCTTT. Protein: CASTKGDRNTEAFF.

The rearrangement joins TRBV6-1 to TRBJ1-1; D call uncertain. Per germline, CDR1 MNHNS and CDR2 SASEGT. V lost 7 bases and J 4 bases, leaving 13 bases between the germline ends. The CDR3 totals 13 residues. CDR3 sequence reads: CASTTTLSTEAFF. The CDR3 DNA reads TGTGCCAGCACCACGACATTGAGCACTGAAGCTTTCTTT.

The chain has TRBV4-1 and TRBJ2-7; tentative D call: TRBD1 (6 bases). V was cut by 3 bases and J by 4 bases, with 22 bases left in between. Germline V gene lookup returns CDR1 MGHRA and CDR2 YSYEKL. The CDR3 has 17 residues. CDR3: CASSHPLEGVRTYEQYF. For the CDR3, the DNA is TGCGCCAGCAGCCACCCCCTCGAGGGGGTAAGGACGTACGAGCAGTACTTC.

This chain connects TRBV2 to TRBJ2-6, with D perhaps TRBD2 (5 bases). The V gene's germline CDR1 is SNHLY and CDR2 FYNNEI. The V and J ends lost 4 bases and 0 bases respectively, with 13 bases between them. The CDR3 covers 17 residues. DNA for the CDR3: TGTGCCAGCAGTGTTGGCGACTATTTCTCTGGGGCCAACGTCCTGACTTTC. This encodes CASSVGDYFSGANVLTF.

This chain links TRBV5-1 with TRBJ2-1; 9 bases are shared with TRBD1. CDR3 length: 14 amino acids. V was pared by 5 bases and J by 8 bases, with 8 bases of the junction left unmatched. Germline CDR1 reads SGHRS; CDR2 reads YFSETQ. The CDR3 protein is CASSVGQGGDEQFF. CDR3 sequence (DNA): TGCGCCAGCAGTGTGGGACAGGGAGGCGATGAGCAGTTCTTC.

The chain recombines TRBV28 with TRBJ2-7; 11 bases agree with TRBD2. This CDR3 spans 15 amino acids. Unmatched junction bases numbered 3, after V lost 5 bases and J lost 0 bases. Germline V lookup: CDR1 MDHEN, CDR2 SYDVKM. DNA for the CDR3: TGTGCCAGCAGTGGGACTAGCGGAAACTCCTACGAGCAGTACTTC. Translation: CASSGTSGNSYEQYF. Full variable domain (remainder filled in from reference TRBV28 and TRBJ2-7): DVKVTQSSRYLVKRTGEKVFLECVQDMDHENMFWYRQDPGLGLRLIYFSYDVKMKEKGDIPEGYSVSREKKERFSLILESASTNQTSMYLCASSGTSGNSYEQYFGPGTRLTVT.

This chain links TRBV27 with TRBJ1-2; D is unclear. V gave up 5 bases and J gave up 4 bases, with 14 bases separating them. This CDR3 is 14 amino acids long. Per the germline V gene, CDR1 is MNHEY and CDR2 is SMNVEV (reference sequence). CDR3 region: CASSTTAGSYGYTF. Here the CDR3 DNA reads TGTGCCAGCAGTACCACAGCCGGGAGCTATGGCTACACCTTC.

As concerns this clone: Since a far larger clone is one base different, this is likely a read error. V is TRBV7-8 and J is TRBJ2-7, with 8 bases fitting TRBD1. Trimming cost V 5 bases and J 7 bases; bases outside gene matches: 13. The CDR3 runs to 15 residues. Germline CDR1 SGHVS, CDR2 FQNEAQ. CDR3 protein: CASSPGTGLQWEQYF. CDR3 nucleotide sequence: TGTGCCAGCAGCCCCGGGACAGGCCTGCAGTGGGAGCAGTACTTC.